The 9 T cell receptor beta chains presented below share a single source sample, sequenced in a study of blood T cell repertoires in COVID-19. Sequencing used immunoSEQ multiplex PCR; TCRdb keeps in-frame clones, though not all of them. The sample consists of 250,000 or so clones, approximately 87% of them appearing once. Input material: peripheral blood. These receptors were taken from a man in his 60s with acute or convalescent COVID-19.

The rearrangement links TRBV6-2 or TRBV6-3 to TRBJ2-1; a possible D gene is TRBD2 (5 bases). This CDR3 comprises 13 residues. Trimming left V 6 bases short and J 9 bases short, with 15 bases between. Looked up from germline, CDR1 is MNHEY and CDR2 is SVGEGT. CDR3 residues: CASSISRAGEQFF. The CDR3 DNA sequence: TGTGCCAGCAGCATATCACGTGCGGGTGAGCAGTTCTTC.

This chain connects TRBV28 to TRBJ2-7; TRBD2 aligns across 8 bases. Looked up from germline, CDR1 is MDHEN and CDR2 is SYDVKM. This CDR3 is 14 amino acids long. The V and J ends lost 2 bases and 2 bases, in that order; junction bases with no gene match: 2. The CDR3 protein is CASSLSGSTYEQYF. The CDR3 DNA follows: TGTGCCAGCAGTTTAAGCGGGAGCACCTACGAGCAGTACTTC.

The genes are TRBV27 and TRBJ2-2, with 14 bases aligning to TRBD2. With V trimmed by 5 bases and J by 3 bases, 8 bases remained unmatched. This CDR3 is 18 amino acids long. CDR1 and CDR2 from the germline V gene are MNHEY and SMNVEV (reference sequence). The CDR3 here is CASSLRTSGRWDTGELFF. The CDR3 coding sequence is TGTGCCAGCAGTCTCCGGACTAGCGGGAGGTGGGACACCGGGGAGCTGTTTTTT.

This chain uses TRBV6-6 with TRBJ1-2; weak D call: TRBD1 (5 bases). V was trimmed by 2 bases and J by 6 bases, leaving 13 bases between them. CDR3 length equals 14 residues. Germline CDR1 is MNHNY and CDR2 is SVGAGI (reference sequence). In DNA, the CDR3 is TGTGCCAGCAGTTACACCCCGACAGAGAATGGCTACACCTTC. Residues: CASSYTPTENGYTF.

CDR3 residues: CASSWDRGGNAEAFF. As DNA, the CDR3 is TGTGCCAGCAGTTGGGACAGGGGTGGTAACGCTGAAGCTTTCTTT. The V call is TRBV7-9, the J call TRBJ1-1; 10 nucleotides agree with TRBD1. The trim removed 6 bases at V and 6 bases at J, leaving 10 bases unmatched. Germline loops: CDR1 SEHNR, CDR2 FQNEAQ (reference sequence). CDR3 length: 15 residues.

V is TRBV24-1 and J is TRBJ2-7; D unclear. Between the trimmed V and J ends, which lost 4 bases and 7 bases, there was a span of 13 bases. The CDR3 covers 13 residues. Germline loops: CDR1 KGHDR, CDR2 SFDVKD. For the CDR3, the DNA is TGTGCCACCAGTGACCCCGCGAGGTGGGAGCAGTACTTC. It translates to CATSDPARWEQYF.

This chain connects TRBV5-1 to TRBJ2-1; 12 bases are shared with TRBD2. This CDR3 has 17 residues. J gave up 8 bases and V 4 bases, and 13 bases lay outside the gene matches. Germline V gives CDR1 SGHRS, CDR2 YFSETQ. DNA of the CDR3: TGCGCCAGCAGCACGCGGACTAGCGGGAATAACAACGATGAGCAGTTCTTC. Encoded protein: CASSTRTSGNNNDEQFF.

The rearrangement links TRBV19 to TRBJ2-2, with D unresolved. This CDR3 has 15 residues. Per the germline V gene, CDR1 is LNHDA and CDR2 is SQIVND (reference sequence). Trimming took off 7 bases at V and 5 bases at J, with 17 bases between the two ends. The CDR3 sequence: CASIQPGEVTGELFF. CDR3 coding DNA: TGTGCCAGTATCCAGCCCGGCGAGGTAACCGGGGAGCTGTTTTTT.

This sequence joins TRBV19 and TRBJ1-1; possibly TRBD1 for D (6 bases). CDR3 length equals 16 residues. Trimming pared 4 bases from V and 1 base from J, leaving 16 bases between. In germline, CDR1 is LNHDA, CDR2 SQIVND (reference sequence). CDR3: CASSRGTTASNTEAFF. CDR3 nucleotide sequence: TGTGCCAGTAGTAGGGGGACAACGGCGTCGAACACTGAAGCTTTCTTT.